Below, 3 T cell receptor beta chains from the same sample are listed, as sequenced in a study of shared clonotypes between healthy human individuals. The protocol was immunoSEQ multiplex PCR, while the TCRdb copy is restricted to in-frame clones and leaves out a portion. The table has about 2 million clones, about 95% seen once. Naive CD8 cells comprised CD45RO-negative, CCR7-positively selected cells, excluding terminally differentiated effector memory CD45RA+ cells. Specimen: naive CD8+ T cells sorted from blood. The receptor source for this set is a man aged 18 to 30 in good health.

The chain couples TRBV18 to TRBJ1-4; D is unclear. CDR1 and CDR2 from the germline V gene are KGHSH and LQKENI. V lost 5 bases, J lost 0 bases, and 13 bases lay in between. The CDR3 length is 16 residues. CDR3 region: CASSRWGEATNEKLFF. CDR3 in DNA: TGTGCCAGCTCAAGGTGGGGAGAAGCAACTAATGAAAAACTGTTTTTT.

The CDR3 sequence: CASSPLAGTQETQYF. The CDR3 bases are TGTGCCAGCAGTCCGCTAGCGGGGACCCAAGAGACCCAGTACTTC. The chain is built from TRBV27 and TRBJ2-5; 9 bases fit TRBD2. CDR1 is MNHEY, CDR2 SMNVEV, per germline (reference sequence). With V trimmed by 5 bases and J by 1 base, 5 bases remained unmatched. The CDR3 runs to 15 residues.

CDR3 region: CASSVQGIEQFF. CDR3 nucleotides: TGTGCCAGCAGCGTACAAGGAATTGAGCAGTTCTTC. The genes are TRBV9 and TRBJ2-1, with D unclear. The CDR3 loop spans 12 amino acids. The V gene's germline CDR1 is SGDLS and CDR2 YYNGEE. The V gene lost 1 base and the J gene lost 9 bases, with 8 bases spanning the gap.